The rows below give T cell receptor beta chains drawn from one sample of a study of cytomegalovirus exposure and HLA in healthy donors. Clones were read by immunoSEQ multiplex PCR, and TCRdb kept only the in-frame ones, dropping some. The sample yields some 110,000 clones, over 75% seen once. The sequenced sample consisted of PBMCs. These receptors were collected from a woman aged 18-35 years in good health and CMV-seropositive. CDR3s include the opening cysteine and the closing phenylalanine or tryptophan. A D gene is named only where the DNA matches it firmly. Clone size is stated in some rows and not others, as once, few, many or a class when expanded.

abundance	v_gene	j_gene	d_gene	CDR3nt	CDR3aa
NA	TRBV9	TRBJ2-7	NA	TGTGCCAGCAGCGTCGACGGGGGTTCTCTAACGTACTTC	CASSVDGGSLTYF
few	TRBV11-2	TRBJ2-7	TRBD1	TGTGCCAGCAGCGCCAGGGGGAGAGCCACCTACGAGCAGTACTTC	CASSARGRATYEQYF
once	TRBV14	TRBJ2-1	TRBD2	TGTGCCAGCAGCCTAGTCGGTGCGGGAGGACATGAGCAGTTCTTC	CASSLVGAGGHEQFF
NA	TRBV28	TRBJ2-7	TRBD1	TGTGCCAGCAGTTTATTACAGGGGGTGGTCGAGCAGTACTTC	CASSLLQGVVEQYF
few	TRBV6-6	TRBJ2-2	NA	TGTGCCAGCAGTTCTCAATTGGGACTCACCGGGGAGCTGTTTTTT	CASSSQLGLTGELFF
NA	TRBV4-3	TRBJ1-5	NA	TGCGCCAGCAGCCGAGAGGACATTCTGGGTAATCAGCCCCAGCATTTT	CASSREDILGNQPQHF
NA	TRBV29-1	TRBJ2-7	NA	TGCAGCGTTGACGGGAGCTCGAACGAGCAGTACTTC	CSVDGSSNEQYF
NA	TRBV29-1	TRBJ2-6	NA	TGCAGCGTTGTTCAGGCGAGAGCCAACGTCCTGACTTTC	CSVVQARANVLTF
NA	TRBV2	TRBJ1-5	TRBD1	TGTGCCAGCAGGACAGGGCTCGGCAATCAGCCCCAGCATTTT	CASRTGLGNQPQHF
NA	TRBV6-1	TRBJ1-5	NA	TGTGCCAGCACCCCCCTCGGGGATCAGCCCCAGCATTTT	CASTPLGDQPQHF
NA	TRBV5-6	TRBJ2-7	TRBD1	TGTGCCAGCAGCTTGGGGACAGGTGGGTACGAGCAGTACTTC	CASSLGTGGYEQYF
few	TRBV29-1	TRBJ1-1	NA	TGCAGCGTTAGCAGCGTTGGAGGAGCTTTCTTT	CSVSSVGGAFF
NA	TRBV29-1	TRBJ2-3	NA	TGCAGCGTTGCGGAGACAGATACGCAGTATTTT	CSVAETDTQYF
NA	TRBV25-1	TRBJ1-1	TRBD1	TGTGCCAGCACTAACCCGGGACAGGCGGATTTGAACACTGAAGCTTTCTTT	CASTNPGQADLNTEAFF
NA	TRBV2	TRBJ2-7	NA	TGTGCCAGTCTCAGGGGATCCTACGAGCAGTACTTC	CASLRGSYEQYF
once	TRBV9	TRBJ2-5	TRBD2	TGTGCCAGCAGCTCAATAGCGGGAGGGCCTGTGGAGACCCAGTACTTC	CASSSIAGGPVETQYF
NA	TRBV19	TRBJ1-1	TRBD1	TGTGCCAGTAGCCCGGGACAGGGGAACACTGAAGCTTTCTTT	CASSPGQGNTEAFF
NA	TRBV6-1	TRBJ1-2	NA	TGTGCCAGCAGTGCCGACGGAGATGGCTACACCTTC	CASSADGDGYTF
NA	TRBV4-1	TRBJ2-1	NA	TGCGCCAGCAGCCCGTTGCCAGGGATCTCCTACAATGAGCAGTTCTTC	CASSPLPGISYNEQFF
NA	TRBV4-1	TRBJ1-2	TRBD1	TGCGCCAGCAGCCAAGAGACAGGGGGAATCGGTGGCTACACCTTC	CASSQETGGIGGYTF
few	TRBV6-1	TRBJ2-6	NA	TGTGCCAGCAGTGGGGGACTCTTCCCCCTCTCTGGGGCCAACGTCCTGACTTTC	CASSGGLFPLSGANVLTF
NA	TRBV28	TRBJ2-7	NA	TGTGCCAGCAGCCAGTACGAGCAGTACTTC	CASSQYEQYF
NA	TRBV30	TRBJ2-7	TRBD1	TGTGCCTGGAGCCGGGACAGCTCCTACGAGCAGTACTTC	CAWSRDSSYEQYF
NA	TRBV27	TRBJ1-2	NA	TGTGCCAGCAGGGAGGGACCGGCTAACTATGGCTACACCTTC	CASREGPANYGYTF
NA	TRBV5-1	TRBJ2-1	NA	TGCGCCAGCAGCCCCTCGGACTATTACAATGAGCAGTTCTTC	CASSPSDYYNEQFF
NA	TRBV1	TRBJ2-4	NA	TGCACCAGCAGCCAAGCCAGGGCACGTTTCCCCAAAAACATTCAGTACTTC	CTSSQARARFPKNIQYF
NA	TRBV30	TRBJ1-3	TRBD1	TGTGCCTGGGCCCCGGGACAGGGAACAGGAAACACCATATATTTT	CAWAPGQGTGNTIYF
NA	TRBV7-2	TRBJ2-7	NA	TGTGCCAGCAGCTTAGCGTGGGACACCTACGAGCAGTACTTC	CASSLAWDTYEQYF
NA	TRBV6-5	TRBJ2-3	TRBD2	TGTGCCAGCCGTAGCGGGAGGGCCGTAGATACGCAGTATTTT	CASRSGRAVDTQYF
once	TRBV30	TRBJ2-7	NA	TGTGCCTGGTGTTCCAAGGACTACCCCTCCTACGAGCAGTACTTC	CAWCSKDYPSYEQYF
NA	TRBV5-1	TRBJ2-1	NA	TGCGCCAGCAGCTTAGGAGTTCCTCCTAACAATGAGCAGTTCTTC	CASSLGVPPNNEQFF
NA	TRBV5-4	TRBJ1-2	NA	TGTGCCAGCAGCTTGGAGGCAGGTTATGGCTACACCTTC	CASSLEAGYGYTF
medium-sized	TRBV6-4	TRBJ2-1	NA	TGTGCCAGCAGTGCCGGGGGTCCAGAAGGGTACAATGAGCAGTTCTTC	CASSAGGPEGYNEQFF
NA	TRBV6-5	TRBJ2-7	NA	TGTGCCAGCCATTTACCGGGGACCTACGAGCAGTACTTC	CASHLPGTYEQYF
NA	TRBV30	TRBJ2-1	NA	TGTGCCTGGATCCCAGCGGGACAAACCTACAATGAGCAGTTCTTC	CAWIPAGQTYNEQFF
NA	TRBV5-6	TRBJ2-1	TRBD2	TGTGCCAGCAGCTCTGGACTAGCGGGATACAATGAGCAGTTCTTC	CASSSGLAGYNEQFF
once	TRBV28	TRBJ1-6	NA	TGTGCCAGCTGGGGCTGGGATTCACCCCTCCACTTT	CASWGWDSPLHF
NA	TRBV19	TRBJ1-5	NA	TGTGCCAGCACCGTAGGGGGAGATTTGCCCCAGCATTTT	CASTVGGDLPQHF
NA	TRBV27	TRBJ1-2	TRBD1	TGTGCCAGCAGACAGACAGGGACTAACTATGGCTACACCTTC	CASRQTGTNYGYTF
NA	TRBV30	TRBJ2-7	TRBD2	TGTGCCTGGAGTCAGACACGGACTAGCGGATACTCCTACGAGCAGTACTTC	CAWSQTRTSGYSYEQYF
NA	TRBV15	TRBJ2-2	NA	TGTGCCACCAGCGGAGCCTCCGCCGGGGAGCTGTTTTTT	CATSGASAGELFF
NA	TRBV28	TRBJ2-3	NA	TGTGCCAGCAGTTCTAGGGGCAGCACAGATACGCAGTATTTT	CASSSRGSTDTQYF
NA	TRBV6-5	TRBJ1-1	TRBD1	TGTGCCAGCAGGGCGGACAGGCGCACTGAAGCTTTCTTT	CASRADRRTEAFF
few	TRBV25-1	TRBJ2-1	NA	TGTGCCAGCAGTGCTGAAACTTCAGGGGATGAGCAGTTCTTC	CASSAETSGDEQFF